A single TCR beta chain is shown here with its context. The CDR3 covers 12 residues. V lost 6 bases and J lost 0, with 9 bases in between. Germline assignment: CDR1 SQVTM and CDR2 ANQGSEA. Authors' data handling: Nucleated cell counts were estimated from reference gene primer amplification. TCRdb's table, derived via immunoSEQ multiplex PCR, lists solely in-frame clones and lacks some. The V and J calls and the clone size are those of that table, but D and trimming were determined from the DNA. The profile covers some 360,000 clones, with around nine tenths appearing a single time and over 0.9% taken by the ten largest. This sample was included in a study of blood T cell repertoires in COVID-19. Turning to the study itself: Acute-phase and convalescent COVID-19 samples originated in the United States, Italy and Spain.

Adults between roughly 18 and 89 years of age took part from approximately 24 US areas. The chain has TRBV29-1 and TRBJ2-7, with D tentatively TRBD1 (5 bases). The clonotype was recovered from a woman aged 25 to 45 who had been exposed to COVID-19. The specimen sequenced was PBMCs or T cells enriched from blood (not recorded which). CDR3 nucleotides: TGCAGCGTAGGACAAAGCTCCTACGAGCAGTACTTC. Translated, it gives CSVGQSSYEQYF.